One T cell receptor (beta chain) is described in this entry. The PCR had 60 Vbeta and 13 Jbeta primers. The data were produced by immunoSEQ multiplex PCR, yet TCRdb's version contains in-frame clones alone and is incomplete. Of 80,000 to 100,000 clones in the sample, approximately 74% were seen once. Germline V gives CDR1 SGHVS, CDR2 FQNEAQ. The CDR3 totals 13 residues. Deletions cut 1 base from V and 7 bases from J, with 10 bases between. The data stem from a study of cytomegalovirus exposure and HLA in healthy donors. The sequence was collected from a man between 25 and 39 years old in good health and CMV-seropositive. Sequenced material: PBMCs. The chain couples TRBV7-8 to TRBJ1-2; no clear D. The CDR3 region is CASSLGVVAGYTF. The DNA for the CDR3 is TGTGCCAGCAGCTTAGGAGTAGTTGCTGGCTACACCTTC.